This T cell receptor beta chain was profiled in a study of Ad26.COV2.S vaccination and SARS-CoV-2 variants. The study, taken as a whole, reports: Following vaccination, spike-specific CD8+ and CD4+ T cell responses reportedly exhibited substantial breadth. Placebo recipients showed lower spike-specific TCR breadth than vaccinees. Measures of TCR breadth and depth may have fallen short of total T cell responses. Researchers reported similar non-spike TCR breadth in vaccine and placebo recipients.

Germline V gives CDR1 LNHDA, CDR2 SQIVND (reference sequence). The CDR3 consists of 16 residues. V shed 6 bases and J 0 bases; nucleotides not matched to a gene: 8. The sample holds a few counts of this clone. What it binds is unknown. Sequenced by immunoSEQ multiplex PCR; TCRdb stores in-frame clones only, minus some. The sample shows some 180,000 clones, 87% of them seen only once. The sequence derives from a human donor who had recovered from COVID-19. V is TRBV19 and J is TRBJ1-2, with 9 nucleotides matching TRBD1. The sequencing here drew on peripheral blood, taken after recovery from COVID-19. The CDR3 DNA is TGTGCCAGTAGCCTTGGACAGGGGATCTCTAACTATGGCTACACCTTC. It yields the protein CASSLGQGISNYGYTF.